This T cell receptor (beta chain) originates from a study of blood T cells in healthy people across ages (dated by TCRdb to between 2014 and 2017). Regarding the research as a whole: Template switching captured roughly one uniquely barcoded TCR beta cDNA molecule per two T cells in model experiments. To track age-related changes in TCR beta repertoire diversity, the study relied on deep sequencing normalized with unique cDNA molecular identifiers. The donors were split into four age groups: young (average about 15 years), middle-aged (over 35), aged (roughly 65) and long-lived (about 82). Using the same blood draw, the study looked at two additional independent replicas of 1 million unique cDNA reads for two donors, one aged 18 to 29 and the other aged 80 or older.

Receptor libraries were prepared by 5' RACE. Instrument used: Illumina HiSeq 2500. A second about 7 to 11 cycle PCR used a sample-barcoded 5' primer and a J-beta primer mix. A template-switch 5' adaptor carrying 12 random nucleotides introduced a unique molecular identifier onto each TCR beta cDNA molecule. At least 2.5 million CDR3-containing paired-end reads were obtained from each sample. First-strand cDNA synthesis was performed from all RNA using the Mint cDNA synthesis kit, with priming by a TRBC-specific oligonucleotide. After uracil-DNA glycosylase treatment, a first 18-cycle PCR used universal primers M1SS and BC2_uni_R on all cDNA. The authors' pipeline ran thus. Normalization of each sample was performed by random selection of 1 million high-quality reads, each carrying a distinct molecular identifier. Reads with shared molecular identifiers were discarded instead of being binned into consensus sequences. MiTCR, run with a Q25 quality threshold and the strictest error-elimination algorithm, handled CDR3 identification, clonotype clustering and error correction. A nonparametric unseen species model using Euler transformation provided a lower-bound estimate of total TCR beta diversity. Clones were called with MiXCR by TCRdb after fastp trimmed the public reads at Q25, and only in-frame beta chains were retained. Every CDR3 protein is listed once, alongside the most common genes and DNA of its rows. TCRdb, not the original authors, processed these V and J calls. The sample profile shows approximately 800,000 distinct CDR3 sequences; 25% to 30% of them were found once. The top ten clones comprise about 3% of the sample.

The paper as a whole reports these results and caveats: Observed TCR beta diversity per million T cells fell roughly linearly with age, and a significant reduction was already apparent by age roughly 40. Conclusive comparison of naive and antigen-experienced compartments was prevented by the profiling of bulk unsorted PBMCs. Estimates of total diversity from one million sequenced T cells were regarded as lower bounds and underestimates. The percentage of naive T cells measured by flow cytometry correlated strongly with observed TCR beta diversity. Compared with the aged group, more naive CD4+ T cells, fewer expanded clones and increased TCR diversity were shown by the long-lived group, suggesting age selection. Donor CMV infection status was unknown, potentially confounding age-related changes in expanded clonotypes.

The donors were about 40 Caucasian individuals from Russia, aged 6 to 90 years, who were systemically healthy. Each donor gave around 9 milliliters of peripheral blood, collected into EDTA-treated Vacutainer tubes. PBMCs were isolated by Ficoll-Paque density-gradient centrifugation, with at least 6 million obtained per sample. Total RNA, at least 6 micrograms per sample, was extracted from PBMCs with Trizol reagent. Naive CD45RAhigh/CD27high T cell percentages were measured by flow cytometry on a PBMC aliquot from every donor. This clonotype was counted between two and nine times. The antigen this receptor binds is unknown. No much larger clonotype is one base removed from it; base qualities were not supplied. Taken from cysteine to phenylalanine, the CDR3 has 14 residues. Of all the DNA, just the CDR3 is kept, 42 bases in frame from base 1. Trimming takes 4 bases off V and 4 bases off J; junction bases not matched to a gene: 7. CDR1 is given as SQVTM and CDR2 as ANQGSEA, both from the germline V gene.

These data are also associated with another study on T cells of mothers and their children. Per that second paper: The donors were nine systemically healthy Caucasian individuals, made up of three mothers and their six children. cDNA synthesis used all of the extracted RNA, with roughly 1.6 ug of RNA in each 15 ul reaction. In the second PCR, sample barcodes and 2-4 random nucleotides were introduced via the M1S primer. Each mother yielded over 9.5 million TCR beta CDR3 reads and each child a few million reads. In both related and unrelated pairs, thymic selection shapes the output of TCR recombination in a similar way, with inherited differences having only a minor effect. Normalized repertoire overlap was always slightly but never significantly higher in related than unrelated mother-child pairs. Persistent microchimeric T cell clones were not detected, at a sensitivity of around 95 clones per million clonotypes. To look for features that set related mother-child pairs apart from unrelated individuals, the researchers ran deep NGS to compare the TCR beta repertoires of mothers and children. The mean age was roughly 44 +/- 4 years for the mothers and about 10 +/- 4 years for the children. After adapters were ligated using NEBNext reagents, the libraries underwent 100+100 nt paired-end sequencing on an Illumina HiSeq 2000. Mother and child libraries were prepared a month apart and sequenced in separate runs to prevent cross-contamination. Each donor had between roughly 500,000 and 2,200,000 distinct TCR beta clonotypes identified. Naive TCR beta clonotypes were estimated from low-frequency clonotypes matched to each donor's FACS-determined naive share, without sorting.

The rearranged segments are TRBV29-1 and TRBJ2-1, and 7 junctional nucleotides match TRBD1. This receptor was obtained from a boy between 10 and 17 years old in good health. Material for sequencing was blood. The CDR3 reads CSVVRDRPYNEQFF. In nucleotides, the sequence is TGCAGCGTTGTAAGGGACAGACCTTACAATGAGCAGTTCTTC.